This passage covers 20 T cell receptor beta chains from one sample sequenced in a study of beta chain features in type 1 diabetes (dated 2018 in TCRdb). Receptors were amplified or captured by the immunoSEQ multiplex PCR assay. The entire isolated RNA was reverse transcribed using the High Capacity cDNA Reverse Transcription Kit, and thus expressed TCRB transcripts were sequenced. The table was pulled from immuneACCESS by TCRdb, which kept in-frame rearrangements only. Such tables lose some clones; where checked, under half of the loss comes from unresolved V genes, and the rest has no known cause. Within this sample are 300,000 to 350,000 clones, with roughly a fifth of them counted one time only. Roughly 0.045% of the sample is taken by the ten largest. The specimen sequenced was naive CD4+ T cells from blood. The sample's cell subset or site label, decoded: true naive CD4+ T cells. The source is a woman aged 18-29 years in good health.

This clone was observed a handful of times. J is TRBJ2-7 and V is TRBV27; the D gene is possibly TRBD1 (5 bases). From germline, CDR1 is MNHEY and CDR2 SMNVEV (reference sequence). The CDR3 has 14 amino acids. With 2 bases removed from V and 7 bases from J, the gap between germline ends came to 15 bases. CDR3 residues: CASSLAPGIGEQYF. The CDR3 region has the DNA TGTGCCAGCAGTTTAGCTCCAGGGATAGGGGAGCAGTACTTC.

A few counts support this clone. The chain links TRBV7-2 to TRBJ2-3, with D possibly being TRBD2 (6 bases). Trimming cost V 5 bases and J 6 bases, with 18 bases left between them. The germline gives CDR1 SGHTA, CDR2 FQGNSA. CDR3 length: 15 residues. CDR3 loop: CASSPGTPRTDTQYF. CDR3 DNA sequence: TGTGCCAGCAGCCCAGGGACTCCCAGAACCGATACGCAGTATTTT. The full variable domain, its missing parts supplied by reference TRBV7-2 and TRBJ2-3, is GAGVSQSPSNKVTEKGKDVELRCDPISGHTALYWYRQSLGQGLEFLIYFQGNSAPDKSGLPSDRFSAERTGGSVSTLTIQRTQQEDSAVYLCASSPGTPRTDTQYFGPGTRLTVL.

The chain recombines TRBV29-1 with TRBJ2-1; 8 bases agree with TRBD2. Per the germline V gene, CDR1 is SQVTM and CDR2 is ANQGSEA. The V gene end was trimmed by 2 bases and the J gene end by 7 bases; junction bases not matched to a gene: 7. This CDR3 has 14 amino acids. The CDR3 is CSVEPSGSSNEQFF. The CDR3 nucleotides read TGCAGCGTTGAACCCAGCGGGAGTTCTAATGAGCAGTTCTTC.

The chain couples TRBV30 to TRBJ2-3, with 9 bases lining up with TRBD2. Trimming removed 4 bases from V and 3 bases from J; junction bases left unmatched: 5. This CDR3 contains 14 residues. Per germline, CDR1 GTSNPN and CDR2 SVGIG (reference sequence). The CDR3 coding sequence is TGTGCCTGGACGGCGGGAGGGGGGACAGATACGCAGTATTTT. It specifies CAWTAGGGTDTQYF.

This clone has only a few counts. The V call is TRBV18, the J call TRBJ2-5; a weak D match, TRBD2 (6 bases). V was shortened by 6 bases and J by 1 base, with 15 bases between the two germline ends. From germline, CDR1 is KGHSH and CDR2 LQKENI. This CDR3 has 15 amino acids. CDR3 sequence (DNA): TGTGCCAGCTCCGCCCAAGGCGGGGCCCAAGAGACCCAGTACTTC. The encoded protein is CASSAQGGAQETQYF.

The table lists this clone with a few counts. V is TRBV30 and J is TRBJ2-5; 12 bases fit TRBD2. Trimming cost V 0 bases and J 4 bases; bases outside gene matches: 6. The CDR3 loop spans 16 amino acids. In germline, CDR1 is GTSNPN, CDR2 SVGIG (reference sequence). The CDR3 region is CAWSVSASGRGETQYF. The CDR3 region has the DNA TGTGCCTGGAGTGTATCGGCTAGCGGGAGGGGAGAGACCCAGTACTTC. Combining the CDR3 with reference TRBV30 and TRBJ2-5 gives the whole variable domain SQTIHQWPATLVQPVGSPLSLECTVEGTSNPNLYWYRQAAGRGLQLLFYSVGIGQISSEVPQNLSASRPQDRQFILSSKKLLLSDSGFYLCAWSVSASGRGETQYFGPGTRLLVL.

The V call is TRBV7-6, the J call TRBJ1-5; TRBD1 agrees at 7 bases. The V segment lost 2 bases and the J segment 3 bases; nucleotides outside the gene matches: 7. The CDR3 loop spans 16 amino acids. Germline V gene lookup returns CDR1 SGHVS and CDR2 FNYEAQ. CDR3: CASSLIQGEYNQPQHF. In nucleotides, the CDR3 is TGTGCCAGCAGCTTAATCCAGGGGGAATACAATCAGCCCCAGCATTTT.

The chain joins TRBV30 to TRBJ1-2, with 10 positions matching TRBD1. The trim removed 0 bases at V and 4 bases at J, leaving 5 bases unmatched. This CDR3 contains 15 residues. Germline V lookup: CDR1 GTSNPN, CDR2 SVGIG (reference sequence). CDR3 nucleotides: TGTGCCTGGAGTGTTGGGACAGGGGCGCCCTATGGCTACACCTTC. Encoded protein: CAWSVGTGAPYGYTF.

The chain has TRBV7-2 and TRBJ2-1, with a weak D call TRBD2 (6 bases). CDR3 size: 16 residues. Germline loops: CDR1 SGHTA, CDR2 FQGNSA. V lost 0 bases, J lost 6 bases, and 15 bases lay in between. The CDR3 DNA is TGTGCCAGCAGCTTAGCGGGCCAGGGAGGTTTCAATGAGCAGTTCTTC. Protein: CASSLAGQGGFNEQFF.

This clone occurred a few times. J is TRBJ1-1 and V is TRBV30; 7 nucleotides agree with TRBD1. The CDR3 is 14 residues long. Germline V gene data show CDR1 as GTSNPN and CDR2 as SVGIG (reference sequence). The trim removed 0 bases at V and 5 bases at J, leaving 6 bases unmatched. In DNA form, the CDR3 reads TGTGCCTGGAGTGTCCTAACAGGGGAGACTGAAGCTTTCTTT. Translating gives CAWSVLTGETEAFF.

This clone occurred a few times. The J gene is TRBJ2-1, the V gene TRBV30, with D tentatively TRBD1 (6 bases). CDR1 and CDR2 (germline): GTSNPN, SVGIG (reference sequence). V was trimmed by 2 bases and J by 4 bases, leaving 15 bases between them. This CDR3 comprises 15 residues. The CDR3, as DNA: TGTGCCTGGAGTCTTACGAGGGACACGTACAATGAGCAGTTCTTC. Amino acid sequence: CAWSLTRDTYNEQFF.

This clone turned up a few times. The V gene is TRBV19, the J gene TRBJ1-6; D is ambiguous. The V end was cut by 9 bases, the J end by 2 bases, with 14 bases between. Germline V gives CDR1 LNHDA, CDR2 SQIVND (reference sequence). CDR3 size: 15 residues. CDR3: CARIRGRTYNSPLHF. The CDR3 coding sequence is TGTGCCAGGATCAGAGGGAGGACCTATAATTCACCCCTCCACTTT.

This clone appeared a single time. The CDR3: CAISESGQVNEQFF. CDR3 DNA: TGTGCCATCAGTGAGTCGGGACAGGTTAACGAGCAGTTCTTC. The chain employs TRBV10-3 and TRBJ2-1, with 8 nucleotides matching TRBD1. V lost 0 bases to trimming and J lost 10 bases; unmatched junction nucleotides: 5. CDR1 and CDR2 from the germline V gene are ENHRY and SYGVKD. The CDR3 runs 14 residues.

The chain couples TRBV9 to TRBJ2-5, with 15 bases lining up with TRBD2. The V and J ends lost 6 bases and 1 base, in that order; junction bases with no gene match: 10. The CDR3 is made up of 18 amino acids. Per the germline V gene, CDR1 is SGDLS and CDR2 is YYNGEE. CDR3 nucleotides: TGTGCCAGCAATCCCGGGACTAGCGGGGGGAGACTCCAAGAGACCCAGTACTTC. Translated: CASNPGTSGGRLQETQYF.

The J gene is TRBJ2-7, the V gene TRBV15; 10 nucleotides align to TRBD1. After removal of 2 bases from V and 6 bases from J, the junction contained 4 bases not matched to a gene. Germline V gene sequence: CDR1 LNHNV, CDR2 YYDKDF (reference sequence). This CDR3 region has 14 residues. CDR3 in amino acids: CATSRRDRGREQYF. The CDR3 nucleotides read TGTGCCACCAGCAGAAGGGACAGGGGTCGCGAGCAGTACTTC.

This clone was counted between two and nine times. The J gene is TRBJ2-1, the V gene TRBV30, with no clear D. The CDR3 is 12 residues long. The ends were cut back, 1 base at V and 12 bases at J, with 13 bases in the middle. CDR1 is GTSNPN, CDR2 SVGIG, per germline (reference sequence). CDR3 sequence: CAWSAPPGGQFF. CDR3 coding DNA: TGTGCCTGGAGTGCCCCCCCCGGCGGGCAGTTCTTC.

The chain has TRBV5-1 and TRBJ2-7; tentative D call: TRBD2 (6 bases). V shed 5 bases and J shed 3 bases, with 12 bases lying between them. Germline lookup yields CDR1 SGHRS and CDR2 YFSETQ. The CDR3 totals 13 residues. CDR3 in DNA: TGCGCCAGCAGGCCCGGGACTGGCTACGAGCAGTACTTC. Its protein product is CASRPGTGYEQYF.

There are a few counts of this clone. This sequence joins TRBV7-2 and TRBJ2-1; perhaps TRBD1 as D (6 bases). CDR1 is SGHTA, CDR2 FQGNSA, per germline. The CDR3 is made up of 15 amino acids. Trimming left V 6 bases short and J 9 bases short, with 21 bases between. The CDR3 nucleotides read TGTGCCAGCAGACCGCCGACAGGTTCGATACTTGAGCAGTTCTTC. This encodes CASRPPTGSILEQFF.

The V gene is TRBV5-6, the J gene TRBJ1-4, with D possibly being TRBD1 (6 bases). Trimming cost V 5 bases and J 7 bases, with 15 bases left between them. The CDR3 loop spans 14 amino acids. Germline CDR1 and CDR2: SGHDT and YYEEEE. The CDR3 spells CASSRTALGEKLFF. The CDR3 region has the DNA TGTGCCAGCAGTCGGACAGCCTTGGGTGAAAAACTGTTTTTT.

This clone was detected only a few times. The J gene is TRBJ2-5, the V gene TRBV4-2; 9 bases agree with TRBD2. The V segment lost 0 bases and the J segment 8 bases; nucleotides outside the gene matches: 10. The CDR3 loop spans 16 amino acids. CDR1 LGHNA and CDR2 YNFKEQ come from the germline V gene. The CDR3 bases are TGTGCCAGCAGCCAAGATCAAGCGGGAGGCCTCAAAACCCAGTACTTC. It codes for CASSQDQAGGLKTQYF.